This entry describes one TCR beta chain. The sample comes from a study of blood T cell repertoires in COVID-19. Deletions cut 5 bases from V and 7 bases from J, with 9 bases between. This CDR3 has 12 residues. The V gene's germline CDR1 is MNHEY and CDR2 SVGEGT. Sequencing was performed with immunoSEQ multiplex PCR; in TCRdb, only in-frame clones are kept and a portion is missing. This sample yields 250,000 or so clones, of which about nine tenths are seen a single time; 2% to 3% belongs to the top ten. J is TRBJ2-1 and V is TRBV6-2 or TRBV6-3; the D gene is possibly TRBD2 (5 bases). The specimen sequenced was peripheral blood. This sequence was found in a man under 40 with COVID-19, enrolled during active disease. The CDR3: CASSREENEQFF. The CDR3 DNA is TGTGCCAGCAGTCGGGAAGAGAATGAGCAGTTCTTC.